This T cell receptor beta chain was documented in a study of identical twins. The authors used template switching to add a universal primer site and gave cDNA unique molecular identifiers. TCRdb processed the 5' RACE reads anew with MiXCR; each CDR3 protein has one entry. The data show around 650,000 distinct CDR3 sequences, less than 9% seen once. This CDR3 region has 15 residues. Germline lookup yields CDR1 SGHAT and CDR2 FQNNGV. V lost 1 base and J lost 5, with 12 bases in between. This clonotype was observed at least ten times. This sample also appeared in a second study, on yellow fever vaccine responses in identical twins.

The clonotype was recovered from a woman younger than 30 in good health. This chain uses TRBV11-2 with TRBJ2-1; a possible D gene is TRBD2 (5 bases). Sequenced input: PBMCs. For the CDR3, the DNA is TGTGCCAGCAGCTTAGGGACTGCCCCTCACAATGAGCAGTTCTTC. Protein product: CASSLGTAPHNEQFF.